This T cell receptor (beta chain) is from a study of T cell changes during pregnancy in multiple sclerosis. The CDR3 loop spans 14 amino acids. The ends lost 3 bases at V and 6 bases at J; junction bases unmatched: 6. From germline, CDR1 is KGHSH and CDR2 LQKENI. Repertoires were generated with immunoSEQ multiplex PCR, while TCRdb's copy carries only in-frame clones and drops some. The data hold about 77,000 clones, with approximately 94% observed a single time. The V gene is TRBV18, the J gene TRBJ2-7; 9 nucleotides agree with TRBD1. The starting material was peripheral blood, obtained after pregnancy. This TCR came from a female donor in good health, enrolled as a control in a pregnancy study. This CDR3 reads CASSPARTGAEQYF. DNA of the CDR3: TGTGCCAGCTCACCTGCTAGGACAGGGGCCGAGCAGTACTTC.